This T cell receptor (beta chain) was identified during a study of blood T cell repertoires in COVID-19. Using immunoSEQ multiplex PCR, the repertoire was profiled, and TCRdb retains in-frame clones only, with some absent. This sample yields 75,000 to 90,000 clones, of which roughly 78% are seen a single time; approximately 4.6% belongs to the top ten. The CDR3 has 19 amino acids. V lost 2 bases, J lost 4 bases, and 26 bases lay in between. CDR1 is SGHTA and CDR2 is FQGTGA in the germline V gene. The origin of this receptor is a woman in her 70s with acute or convalescent COVID-19. The rearrangement uses TRBV7-3 and TRBJ1-1; the D gene is possibly TRBD1 (6 bases). The sample comprised peripheral blood. CDR3 amino acids: CASSLRAGTTGKASTEAFF. CDR3 nucleotide sequence: TGTGCCAGCAGCTTACGGGCCGGGACAACAGGAAAGGCGTCCACTGAAGCTTTCTTT.